These 11 T cell receptor beta chains came from one sample sequenced in a study of blood T cell repertoires in COVID-19. The repertoire was sequenced with immunoSEQ multiplex PCR; TCRdb's copy has only in-frame clones and lacks some. This sample yields about 200,000 clones, of which under 95% are seen a single time; around 1.2% belongs to the top ten. The sequencing sample was made of peripheral blood. Source of these receptors: a man aged 25 to 45 with acute or convalescent COVID-19.

The chain recombines TRBV21-1 with TRBJ2-7; TRBD1 is taken as the D call from the table, unchecked against the DNA. TRBV21-1 is classified as a pseudogene. The CDR3 extends over 12 amino acids. CDR3 protein: CASSTSRVKQYF. CDR3 DNA: TGTGCCAGCAGCACATCCAGGGTTAAGCAGTACTTC.

The rearrangement joins TRBV24-1 to TRBJ1-1; 7 nucleotides agree with TRBD1. CDR1 is KGHDR and CDR2 is SFDVKD in the germline V gene. V gave up 4 bases and J gave up 3 bases; unmatched junction bases: 13. This CDR3 is 17 amino acids long. The chain's CDR3 is CATSDPVLDRADTEAFF. CDR3 DNA: TGTGCCACCAGTGACCCTGTACTCGACAGGGCGGACACTGAAGCTTTCTTT.

J is TRBJ2-1 and V is TRBV5-6, with D tentatively TRBD2 (5 bases). Trimming shortened V by 0 bases and J by 3 bases, and 7 bases separated the two germline ends. Germline-derived CDR1 and CDR2 are SGHDT and YYEEEE. This CDR3 has 14 amino acids. The CDR3 here is CASSLDGNYNEQFF. Written as DNA, the CDR3 is TGTGCCAGCAGCTTGGACGGGAACTACAATGAGCAGTTCTTC. Using reference TRBV5-6 and TRBJ2-1 for the parts outside the CDR3, the full variable domain is DAGVTQSPTHLIKTRGQQVTLRCSPKSGHDTVSWYQQALGQGPQFIFQYYEEEERQRGNFPDRFSGHQFPNYSSELNVNALLLGDSALYLCASSLDGNYNEQFFGPGTRLTVL.

This rearrangement joins TRBV5-1 to TRBJ1-1, with D unresolved. The CDR3 runs 14 residues. The germline V gene encodes CDR1 SGHRS and CDR2 YFSETQ. Deletions cut 5 bases from V and 4 bases from J, with 15 bases between. CDR3 nucleotides: TGCGCCAGCAGTCTGACCGGGTTCAGCACTGAAGCTTTCTTT. This gives the protein CASSLTGFSTEAFF.

The gene calls are TRBV6-5 and TRBJ2-3, with 7 bases fitting TRBD2. The CDR3 loop spans 15 amino acids. Germline V gives CDR1 MNHEY, CDR2 SVGAGI. Trimming took 5 bases from V and 0 from J; bases not matched to a gene: 5. The CDR3 spells CASSPGLGSTDTQYF. CDR3 DNA: TGTGCCAGCAGTCCAGGACTAGGGAGCACAGATACGCAGTATTTT.

The rearrangement links TRBV18 to TRBJ1-1; a weak D match, TRBD1 (5 bases). The V and J ends lost 4 bases and 0 bases respectively, with 9 bases between them. CDR1 is KGHSH and CDR2 is LQKENI in the germline V gene. The CDR3 spans 14 residues. CDR3 bases: TGTGCCAGCTCACTATCCAGGGTGAACACTGAAGCTTTCTTT. Protein sequence: CASSLSRVNTEAFF.

The V call is TRBV5-4, the J call TRBJ1-6; a weak D match, TRBD1 (6 bases). The germline V gene encodes CDR1 SGHNT and CDR2 YYREEE (reference sequence). The ends were cut back, 4 bases at V and 7 bases at J, with 9 bases in the middle. There are 13 residues in the CDR3. This chain's CDR3 is CASSRTANSPLHF. The DNA for the CDR3 is TGTGCCAGCAGCAGGACAGCAAATTCACCCCTCCACTTT.

The chain recombines TRBV19 with TRBJ2-2, with TRBD2 matching over 9 bases. Germline CDR1 is LNHDA and CDR2 is SQIVND (reference sequence). The junction had 3 bases not matched to a gene; V was cut back by 8 bases and J by 2 bases. The CDR3 has 14 residues. Written as DNA, the CDR3 is TGTGCCAGTTTTAGCGGGGGAAACACCGGGGAGCTGTTTTTT. Protein product: CASFSGGNTGELFF.

V usage is TRBV6-6 and J usage is TRBJ1-2; 8 bases are shared with TRBD1. This CDR3 is 15 amino acids long. Looked up from germline, CDR1 is MNHNY and CDR2 is SVGAGI (reference sequence). Trimming at V came to 6 bases and at J to 4 bases, leaving 10 bases not matched to a gene. This CDR3 reads CASSPGQGVIYGYTF. Written as DNA, the CDR3 is TGTGCCAGCAGCCCAGGACAGGGAGTTATCTATGGCTACACCTTC.

The chain has TRBV6-5 and TRBJ2-2; TRBD1 aligns across 8 bases. Germline CDR1 is MNHEY and CDR2 is SVGAGI. CDR3 size: 15 residues. The J segment lost 1 base and the V segment lost 6 bases, leaving 4 bases of the junction unmatched. The CDR3 DNA reads TGTGCCAGCAGACCCGACAGGGGGAACACCGGGGAGCTGTTTTTT. This codes for CASRPDRGNTGELFF.

This chain joins TRBV7-2 and TRBJ2-5; a weak D match, TRBD1 (5 bases). The V and J ends lost 5 bases and 4 bases respectively, with 14 bases between them. CDR3 size: 14 residues. Germline V gene sequence: CDR1 SGHTA, CDR2 FQGNSA. Written as DNA, the CDR3 is TGTGCCAGCAGCCCCAAGGGGTTCGGAGAGACCCAGTACTTC. Translating gives CASSPKGFGETQYF.